This T cell receptor (beta chain) was identified during a study of identical twins' blood T cells. Libraries were made from RNA as TCR cDNA, using a modified protocol. In the source study's methods: Clonotypes per individual ranged from about 100,000 to nearly 550,000. TCRdb recomputed calls from the 5' RACE reads with MiXCR, one row per CDR3 protein. The V and J calls and clone size come from TCRdb's table, not from the authors' own analysis. The table lists a few hundred thousand distinct CDR3 sequences, roughly 30% of them singletons, with around 5.6% in the top ten. CDR1 SGHAT and CDR2 FQNNGV come from the germline V gene. This CDR3 contains 13 residues. Findings and limits, study-wide: Twins shared more top CDR3 clonotypes than unrelated donors did.

As concerns this clonotype: Its target is unknown. With a much larger clone just one base away, this may be a read error.

The clonotype comes from a woman between 18 and 55 years old in good health. This rearrangement joins TRBV11-2 to TRBJ2-5, with no clear D. Material: PBMCs. The CDR3 coding sequence is TGTGCCAGCAGCTTCGAACCACAAGAGACCCGGTACTTC. This translates into CASSFEPQETRYF.